These 14 T cell receptor beta chains were sequenced from one sample in a study of memory CD4+ T cells and cytomegalovirus serostatus. Sequencing was performed with immunoSEQ multiplex PCR; in TCRdb, only in-frame clones are kept and a portion is missing. The profile covers 45,000 to 50,000 clones, with around 80% appearing a single time and less than 0.85% taken by the ten largest. Single viable CD3+CD4+CD8-CD45RO+ cells were sorted as the memory CD4+ T cells. Sequenced sample: memory CD4+ T cells from blood. The receptors were gathered from an adult in good health and CMV-seronegative.

The chain joins TRBV4-2 to TRBJ2-1; D tentatively reads TRBD1 or TRBD2 (5 bases each). V was cut by 6 bases and J by 1 base, with 16 bases left in between. From germline, CDR1 is LGHNA and CDR2 YNFKEQ. This CDR3 spans 16 amino acids. The DNA for the CDR3 is TGTGCCAGCAGGCAAACCGGGACCCCTTCCTACAATGAGCAGTTCTTC. It encodes CASRQTGTPSYNEQFF.

V and J are TRBV18 and TRBJ2-5, with TRBD2 matching 12 bases. With V trimmed by 3 bases and J by 5 bases, 4 bases remained unmatched. The CDR3 contains 15 residues. In germline, CDR1 is KGHSH, CDR2 LQKENI. CDR3 residues: CASSPRTSGEETQYF. CDR3 coding DNA: TGTGCCAGCTCACCGAGGACTAGCGGGGAGGAGACCCAGTACTTC.

CDR3 residues: CASSPLGRGEETQYF. CDR3 DNA: TGTGCCAGTAGTCCCTTGGGGCGGGGAGAGGAGACCCAGTACTTC. This chain connects TRBV19 to TRBJ2-5; D may be TRBD2 (6 bases). V lost 5 bases and J lost 5, with 18 bases in between. The CDR3 runs 15 residues. CDR1 is LNHDA, CDR2 SQIVND, per germline (reference sequence).

The V call is TRBV5-1, the J call TRBJ1-2, with D tentatively TRBD1 (6 bases). The CDR3 has 13 residues. In germline, CDR1 is SGHRS, CDR2 YFSETQ. V was cut by 0 bases and J by 4 bases, with 7 bases left in between. CDR3 region: CASSLEGGYGYTF. CDR3 coding DNA: TGCGCCAGCAGCTTGGAGGGGGGCTATGGCTACACCTTC.

The chain links TRBV7-9 to TRBJ1-5; D is unclear. CDR1 is SEHNR and CDR2 is FQNEAQ in the germline V gene (reference sequence). This CDR3 is built from 16 residues. The ends were cut back, 1 base at V and 6 bases at J, with 16 bases in the middle. This chain's CDR3 is CASSLVGGGKRQPQHF. The CDR3 bases are TGTGCCAGCAGCTTAGTTGGAGGAGGGAAGCGTCAGCCCCAGCATTTT. The whole variable domain, filled in from reference TRBV7-9 and TRBJ1-5, reads DTGVSQNPRHKITKRGQNVTFRCDPISEHNRLYWYRQTLGQGPEFLTYFQNEAQLEKSRLLSDRFSAERPKGSFSTLEIQRTEQGDSAMYLCASSLVGGGKRQPQHFGDGTRLSIL.

This clone appeared a single time. The chain recombines TRBV5-1 with TRBJ2-7; TRBD2 aligns across 10 bases. J gave up 1 base and V 3 bases, and 7 bases lay outside the gene matches. Germline V gene lookup returns CDR1 SGHRS and CDR2 YFSETQ. This CDR3 has 16 residues. The CDR3 DNA reads TGCGCCAGCAGCTCTACCGGGACTAGCGTTTCCTACGAGCAGTACTTC. Encoded protein: CASSSTGTSVSYEQYF.

The genes are TRBV4-1 and TRBJ1-2; TRBD1 is a possible D gene (5 bases). This CDR3 contains 17 residues. V was cut by 0 bases and J by 3 bases, with 17 bases left in between. From germline, CDR1 is MGHRA and CDR2 YSYEKL. In DNA, the CDR3 is TGCGCCAGCAGCCAAGATCCCCGGAACCCGGGGCACTATGGCTACACCTTC. Translation gives CASSQDPRNPGHYGYTF.

The count of this clone is one. The rearrangement joins TRBV5-6 to TRBJ2-5; TRBD1 aligns across 7 bases. V dropped 4 bases and J dropped 4; count of bases not matched to a gene: 7. Germline V CDR1 and CDR2: SGHDT, YYEEEE. This CDR3 is built from 14 residues. The CDR3 nucleotides read TGTGCCAGCAGCCTTATAAACAGGGGAGAGACCCAGTACTTC. It translates to CASSLINRGETQYF.

V gene TRBV7-8 combines with J gene TRBJ1-6; tentatively, D is TRBD1 (6 bases). This CDR3 comprises 14 residues. The germline V gene has CDR1 SGHVS and CDR2 FQNEAQ. Trimming left V 8 bases short and J 7 bases short, with 15 bases between. The CDR3: CASGRTAGNSPLHF. For the CDR3, the DNA is TGTGCCAGCGGAAGGACAGCGGGGAATTCACCCCTCCACTTT.

This clone came up a few times. J is TRBJ1-2 and V is TRBV7-2; 7 bases are a match to TRBD1. Trimming at V came to 2 bases and at J to 8 bases, leaving 8 bases not matched to a gene. CDR3 size: 14 residues. CDR1 SGHTA and CDR2 FQGNSA come from the germline V gene. The CDR3 here is CASSLQPTGYGYTF. The CDR3 DNA reads as TGTGCCAGCAGCTTACAACCGACAGGGTACGGCTACACCTTC.

This clone occurred once. V gene TRBV28 combines with J gene TRBJ2-3; the match to TRBD1 covers 8 bases. Trimming removed 5 bases from V and 5 bases from J; junction bases left unmatched: 9. Per germline, CDR1 MDHEN and CDR2 SYDVKM. This CDR3 has 15 residues. The CDR3 loop is CASSPQAGGIDTQYF. The CDR3 bases are TGTGCCAGCAGTCCCCAGGCAGGGGGCATAGATACGCAGTATTTT.

The V and J genes are TRBV5-6 and TRBJ2-7; possibly TRBD1 for D (5 bases). V lost 5 bases, J lost 3 bases, and 18 bases lay in between. The CDR3 is 15 residues long. In germline, CDR1 is SGHDT, CDR2 YYEEEE. The chain's CDR3 is CASRFDRLSNYEQYF. CDR3 sequence (DNA): TGTGCCAGCAGATTCGACAGACTCTCGAACTACGAGCAGTACTTC.

V usage is TRBV2 and J usage is TRBJ2-5; TRBD2 matches 8 bases. J lost 2 bases, V lost 5 bases, and 4 bases had no gene match. The germline CDR1 and CDR2 sequences are SNHLY and FYNNEI. The CDR3 is 14 amino acids. The CDR3 sequence is CASSTSGSQETQYF. CDR3 DNA: TGTGCCAGCAGTACTAGCGGATCTCAAGAGACCCAGTACTTC.

The V and J genes are TRBV27 and TRBJ2-7; 9 bases align to TRBD2. Trimming took 2 bases from V and 4 from J; bases not matched to a gene: 6. The CDR3 spans 15 residues. Per germline, CDR1 MNHEY and CDR2 SMNVEV (reference sequence). CDR3 sequence: CASSLKLAGTYEQYF. The DNA of the CDR3 is TGTGCCAGCAGTTTAAAGCTAGCGGGAACATACGAGCAGTACTTC.